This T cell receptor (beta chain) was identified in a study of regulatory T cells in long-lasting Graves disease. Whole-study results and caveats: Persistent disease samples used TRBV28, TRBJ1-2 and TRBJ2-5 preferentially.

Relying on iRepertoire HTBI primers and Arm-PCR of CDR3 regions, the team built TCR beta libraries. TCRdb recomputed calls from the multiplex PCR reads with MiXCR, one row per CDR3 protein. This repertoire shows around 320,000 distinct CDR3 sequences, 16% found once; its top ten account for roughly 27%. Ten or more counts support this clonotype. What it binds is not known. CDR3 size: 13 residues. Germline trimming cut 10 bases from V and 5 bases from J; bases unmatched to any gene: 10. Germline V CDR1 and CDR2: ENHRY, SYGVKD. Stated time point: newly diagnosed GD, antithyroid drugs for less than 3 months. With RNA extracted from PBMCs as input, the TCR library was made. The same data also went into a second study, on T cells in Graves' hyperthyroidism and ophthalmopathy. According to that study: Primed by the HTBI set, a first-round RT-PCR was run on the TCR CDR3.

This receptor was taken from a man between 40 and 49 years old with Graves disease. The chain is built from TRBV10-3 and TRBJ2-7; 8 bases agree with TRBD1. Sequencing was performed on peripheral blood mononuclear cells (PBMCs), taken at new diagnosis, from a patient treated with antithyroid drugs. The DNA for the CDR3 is TGTGCCACAACCGGACAGGGATATGACGAGCAGTACTTC. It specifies CATTGQGYDEQYF.